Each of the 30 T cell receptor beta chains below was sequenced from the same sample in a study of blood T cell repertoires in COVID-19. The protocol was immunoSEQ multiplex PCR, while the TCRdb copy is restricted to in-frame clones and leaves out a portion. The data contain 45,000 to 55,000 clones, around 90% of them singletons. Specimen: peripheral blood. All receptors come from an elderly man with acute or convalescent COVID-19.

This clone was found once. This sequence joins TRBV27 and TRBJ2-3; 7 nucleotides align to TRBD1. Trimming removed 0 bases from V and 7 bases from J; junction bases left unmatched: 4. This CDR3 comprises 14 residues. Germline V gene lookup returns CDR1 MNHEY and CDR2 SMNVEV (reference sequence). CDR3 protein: CASSLSGGDYTQYF. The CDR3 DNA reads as TGTGCCAGCAGTTTATCAGGGGGCGATTATACGCAGTATTTT.

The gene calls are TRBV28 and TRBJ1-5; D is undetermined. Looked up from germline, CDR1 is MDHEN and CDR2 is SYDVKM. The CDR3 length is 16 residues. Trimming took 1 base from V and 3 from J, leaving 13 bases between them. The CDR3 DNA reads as TGTGCCAGCAGTTTATCGACTATTCACCTCAATCAGCCCCAGCATTTT. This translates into CASSLSTIHLNQPQHF.

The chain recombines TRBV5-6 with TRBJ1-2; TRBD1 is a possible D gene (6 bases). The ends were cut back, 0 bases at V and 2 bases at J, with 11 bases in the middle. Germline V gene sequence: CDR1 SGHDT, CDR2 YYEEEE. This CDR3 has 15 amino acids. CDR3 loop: CASSLVEQGNYGYTF. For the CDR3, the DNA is TGTGCCAGCAGCTTGGTAGAACAGGGAAACTATGGCTACACCTTC.

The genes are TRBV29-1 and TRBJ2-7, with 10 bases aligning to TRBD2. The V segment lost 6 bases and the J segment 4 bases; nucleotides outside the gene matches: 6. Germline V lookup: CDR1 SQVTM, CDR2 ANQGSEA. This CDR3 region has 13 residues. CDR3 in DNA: TGCAGCGTCCAACCGGGACTAGCGTACGAGCAGTACTTC. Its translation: CSVQPGLAYEQYF.

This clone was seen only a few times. The CDR3 reads CASRKTRTGNTIYF. The CDR3, as DNA: TGTGCCAGCAGAAAGACTAGGACTGGAAACACCATATATTTT. J is TRBJ1-3 and V is TRBV28; D not resolved. The CDR3 contains 14 residues. Germline loops: CDR1 MDHEN, CDR2 SYDVKM. V gave up 6 bases and J gave up 2 bases, with 11 bases separating them.

The DNA of the CDR3 is TGTGCCAGCAGTTTATCGGGCAGGGGCACTGAAGCTTTCTTT. This sequence encodes CASSLSGRGTEAFF. This sequence joins TRBV27 and TRBJ1-1, with a weak D call TRBD1 (6 bases). The germline V gene encodes CDR1 MNHEY and CDR2 SMNVEV (reference sequence). The CDR3 covers 14 residues. V was pared by 0 bases and J by 4 bases, with 9 bases between.

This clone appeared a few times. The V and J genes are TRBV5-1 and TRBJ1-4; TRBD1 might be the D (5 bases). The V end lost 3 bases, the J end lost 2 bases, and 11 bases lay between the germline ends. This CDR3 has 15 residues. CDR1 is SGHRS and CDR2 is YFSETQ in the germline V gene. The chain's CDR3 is CASSWQGGTNEKLFF. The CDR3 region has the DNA TGCGCCAGCAGCTGGCAGGGAGGCACTAATGAAAAACTGTTTTTT.

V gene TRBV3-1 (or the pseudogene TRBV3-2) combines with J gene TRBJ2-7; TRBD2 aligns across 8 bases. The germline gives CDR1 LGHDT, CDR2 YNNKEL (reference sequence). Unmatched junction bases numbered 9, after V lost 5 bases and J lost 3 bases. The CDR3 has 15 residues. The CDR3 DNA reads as TGTGCCAGCAGCTTTACTAGCGGACCCATCTACGAGCAGTACTTC. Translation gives CASSFTSGPIYEQYF.

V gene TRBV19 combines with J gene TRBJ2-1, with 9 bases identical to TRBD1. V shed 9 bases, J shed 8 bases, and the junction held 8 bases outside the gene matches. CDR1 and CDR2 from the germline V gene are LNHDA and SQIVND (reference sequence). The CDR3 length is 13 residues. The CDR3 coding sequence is TGTGCCAGCCGGGACAGGGTCACCTATGAGCAGTTCTTC. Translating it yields CASRDRVTYEQFF.

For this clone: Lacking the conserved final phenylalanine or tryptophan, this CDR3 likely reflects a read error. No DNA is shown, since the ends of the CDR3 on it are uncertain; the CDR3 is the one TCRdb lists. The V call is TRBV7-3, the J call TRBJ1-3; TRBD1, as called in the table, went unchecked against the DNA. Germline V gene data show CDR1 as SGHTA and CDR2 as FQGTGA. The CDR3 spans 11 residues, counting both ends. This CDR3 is CASSPPGQGAV.

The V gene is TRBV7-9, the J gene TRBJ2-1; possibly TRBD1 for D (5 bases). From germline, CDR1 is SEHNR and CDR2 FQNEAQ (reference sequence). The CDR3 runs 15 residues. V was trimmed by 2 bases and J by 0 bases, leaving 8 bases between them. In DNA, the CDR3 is TGTGCCAGCAGCTTAAGGGGCAGCTCCTACAATGAGCAGTTCTTC. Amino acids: CASSLRGSSYNEQFF.

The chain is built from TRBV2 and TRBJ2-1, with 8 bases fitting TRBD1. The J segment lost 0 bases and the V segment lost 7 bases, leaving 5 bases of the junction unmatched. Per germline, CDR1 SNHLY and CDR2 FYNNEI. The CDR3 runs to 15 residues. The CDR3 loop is CASNQGASSYNEQFF. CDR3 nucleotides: TGTGCCAGCAATCAGGGGGCTAGCTCCTACAATGAGCAGTTCTTC.

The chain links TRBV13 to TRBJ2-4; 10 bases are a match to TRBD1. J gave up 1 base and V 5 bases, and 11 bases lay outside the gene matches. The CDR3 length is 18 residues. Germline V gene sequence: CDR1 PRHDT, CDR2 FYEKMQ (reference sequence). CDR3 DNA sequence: TGTGCCAGCAGCCGACGCAGACAGGGGGCGCAGGCCAAAAACATTCAGTACTTC. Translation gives CASSRRRQGAQAKNIQYF.

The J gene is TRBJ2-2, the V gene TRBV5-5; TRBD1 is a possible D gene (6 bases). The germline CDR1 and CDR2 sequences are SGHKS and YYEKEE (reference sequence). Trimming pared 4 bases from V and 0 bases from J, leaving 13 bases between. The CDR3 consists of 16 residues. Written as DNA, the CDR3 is TGTGCCAGCAGCCAAAGGACAGATCCGAACACCGGGGAGCTGTTTTTT. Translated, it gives CASSQRTDPNTGELFF.

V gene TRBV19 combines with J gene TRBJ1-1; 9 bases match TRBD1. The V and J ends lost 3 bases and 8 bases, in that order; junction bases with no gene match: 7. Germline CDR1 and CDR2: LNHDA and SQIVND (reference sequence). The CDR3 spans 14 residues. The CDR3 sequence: CASSMGQGKGEAFF. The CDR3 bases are TGTGCCAGTAGTATGGGACAGGGAAAGGGAGAAGCTTTCTTT. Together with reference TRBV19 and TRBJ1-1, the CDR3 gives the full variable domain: DGGITQSPKYLFRKEGQNVTLSCEQNLNHDAMYWYRQDPGQGLRLIYYSQIVNDFQKGDIAEGYSVSREKKESFPLTVTSAQKNPTAFYLCASSMGQGKGEAFFGQGTRLTVV.

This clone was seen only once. The chain's CDR3 is CASSAGGYSGNTIYF. The DNA for the CDR3 is TGTGCCAGCAGTGCAGGGGGATACTCTGGAAACACCATATATTTT. The V call is TRBV2, the J call TRBJ1-3; 7 nucleotides align to TRBD1. Unmatched junction bases numbered 3, after V lost 4 bases and J lost 0 bases. Germline loops: CDR1 SNHLY, CDR2 FYNNEI. The CDR3 is made up of 15 amino acids.

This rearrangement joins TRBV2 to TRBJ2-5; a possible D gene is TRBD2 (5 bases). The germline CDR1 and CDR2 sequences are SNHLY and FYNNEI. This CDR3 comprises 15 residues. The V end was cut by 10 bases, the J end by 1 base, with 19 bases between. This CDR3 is CATHRGSGPQETQYF. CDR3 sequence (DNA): TGTGCCACTCACCGAGGGTCAGGACCCCAAGAGACCCAGTACTTC.

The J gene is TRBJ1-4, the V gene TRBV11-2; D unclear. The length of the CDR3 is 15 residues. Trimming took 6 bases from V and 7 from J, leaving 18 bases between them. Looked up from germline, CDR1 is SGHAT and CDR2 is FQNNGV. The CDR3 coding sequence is TGTGCCAGCAGTCCCCGCGGGCCGACGAGTGAAAAACTGTTTTTT. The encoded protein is CASSPRGPTSEKLFF.

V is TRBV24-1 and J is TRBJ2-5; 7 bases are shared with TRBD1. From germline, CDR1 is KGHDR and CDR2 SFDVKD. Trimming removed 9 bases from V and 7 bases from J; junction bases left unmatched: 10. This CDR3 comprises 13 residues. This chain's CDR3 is CATGDSASGTQYF. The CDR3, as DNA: TGTGCCACCGGGGACAGTGCCTCGGGGACCCAGTACTTC.

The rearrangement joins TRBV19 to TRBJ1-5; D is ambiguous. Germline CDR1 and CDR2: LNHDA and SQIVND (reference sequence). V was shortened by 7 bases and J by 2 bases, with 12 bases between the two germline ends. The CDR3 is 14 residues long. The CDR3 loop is CASTPDGGNQPQHF. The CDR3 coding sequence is TGTGCCAGTACTCCCGACGGGGGCAATCAGCCCCAGCATTTT.

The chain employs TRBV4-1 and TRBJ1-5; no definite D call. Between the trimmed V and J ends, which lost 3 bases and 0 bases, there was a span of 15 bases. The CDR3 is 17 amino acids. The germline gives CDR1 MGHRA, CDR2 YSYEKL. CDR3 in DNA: TGCGCCAGCAGCCATCCGGGGAAAGGCGGTAGCAATCAGCCCCAGCATTTT. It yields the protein CASSHPGKGGSNQPQHF.

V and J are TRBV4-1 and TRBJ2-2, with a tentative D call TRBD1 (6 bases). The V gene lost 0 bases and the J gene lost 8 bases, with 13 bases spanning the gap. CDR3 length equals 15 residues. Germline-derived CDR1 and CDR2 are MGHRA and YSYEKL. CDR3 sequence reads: CASSQEYRVGGELFF. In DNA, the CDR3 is TGCGCCAGCAGCCAAGAATACAGGGTGGGGGGGGAGCTGTTTTTT.

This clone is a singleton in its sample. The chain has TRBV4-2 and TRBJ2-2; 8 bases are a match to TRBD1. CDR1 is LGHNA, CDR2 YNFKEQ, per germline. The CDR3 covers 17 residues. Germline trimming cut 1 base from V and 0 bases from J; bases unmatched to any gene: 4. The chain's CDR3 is CASSQAGGPANTGELFF. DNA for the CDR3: TGTGCCAGCAGCCAAGCAGGGGGCCCCGCGAACACCGGGGAGCTGTTTTTT.

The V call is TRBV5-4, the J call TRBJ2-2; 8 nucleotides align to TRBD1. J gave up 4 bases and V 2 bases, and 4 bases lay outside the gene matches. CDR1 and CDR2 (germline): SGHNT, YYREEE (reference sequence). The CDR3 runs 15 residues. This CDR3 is CASSFDRGGTGELFF. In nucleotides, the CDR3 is TGTGCCAGCAGCTTCGACAGGGGAGGCACCGGGGAGCTGTTTTTT.

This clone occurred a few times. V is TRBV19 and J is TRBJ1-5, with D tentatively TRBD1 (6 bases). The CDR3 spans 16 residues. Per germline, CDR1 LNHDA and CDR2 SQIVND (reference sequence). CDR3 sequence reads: CASEQGETYSNQPQHF. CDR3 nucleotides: TGTGCTTCGGAACAGGGAGAAACCTATAGCAATCAGCCCCAGCATTTT.

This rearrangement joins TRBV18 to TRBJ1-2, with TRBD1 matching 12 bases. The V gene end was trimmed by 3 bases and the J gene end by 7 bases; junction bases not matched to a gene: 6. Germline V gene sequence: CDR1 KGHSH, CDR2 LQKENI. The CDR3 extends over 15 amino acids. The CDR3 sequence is CASSPPGQGASGYTF. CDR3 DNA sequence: TGTGCCAGCTCACCGCCGGGACAGGGGGCGAGTGGCTACACCTTC.

As DNA, the CDR3 is TGCGCCAGCAGCTCGGACAGGGGGTGGCCCGGGGAGCTGTTTTTT. It specifies CASSSDRGWPGELFF. This sequence joins TRBV5-1 and TRBJ2-2; TRBD1 agrees at 10 bases. Trimming at V came to 3 bases and at J to 6 bases, leaving 5 bases not matched to a gene. Germline V gene lookup returns CDR1 SGHRS and CDR2 YFSETQ. CDR3 size: 15 residues.

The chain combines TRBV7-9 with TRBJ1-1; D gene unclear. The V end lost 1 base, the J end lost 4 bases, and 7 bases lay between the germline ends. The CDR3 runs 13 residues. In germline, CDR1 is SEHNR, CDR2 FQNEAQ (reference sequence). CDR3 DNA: TGTGCCAGCAGCTTAGAAATTAGCACTGAAGCTTTCTTT. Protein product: CASSLEISTEAFF.

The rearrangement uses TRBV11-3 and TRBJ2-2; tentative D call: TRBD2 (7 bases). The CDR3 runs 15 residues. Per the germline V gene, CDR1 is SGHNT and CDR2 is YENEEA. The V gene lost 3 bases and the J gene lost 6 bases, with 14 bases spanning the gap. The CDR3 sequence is CASSFGGRTSGELFF. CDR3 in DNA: TGTGCCAGCAGCTTCGGGGGGCGGACCTCCGGGGAGCTGTTTTTT.

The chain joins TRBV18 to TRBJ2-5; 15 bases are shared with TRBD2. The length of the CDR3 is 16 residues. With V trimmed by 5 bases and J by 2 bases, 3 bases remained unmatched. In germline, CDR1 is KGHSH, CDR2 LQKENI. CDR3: CASSSGLAGGQETQYF. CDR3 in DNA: TGTGCCAGCTCATCGGGACTAGCGGGGGGACAAGAGACCCAGTACTTC. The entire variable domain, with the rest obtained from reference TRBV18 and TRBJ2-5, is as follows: NAGVMQNPRHLVRRRGQEARLRCSPMKGHSHVYWYRQLPEEGLKFMVYLQKENIIDESGMPKERFSAEFPKEGPSILRIQQVVRGDSAAYFCASSSGLAGGQETQYFGPGTRLLVL.